This TCR beta chain was sequenced in a study of blood T cells in healthy people across ages. Whole-study results and caveats: Among T cells, TCR beta diversity per million cells dropped roughly linearly as age rose. The study found more naive CD4+ cells and higher diversity in long-lived than aged donors. Strong correlation linked observed beta diversity and percent naive T cells.

The ends were cut back, 6 bases at V and 2 bases at J, with 10 bases in the middle. Looked up from germline, CDR1 is DFQATT and CDR2 is SNEGSKA (reference sequence). This CDR3 has 12 residues. As for this clonotype: Its target is not known.

Alongside a J-beta primer mix, a sample-barcoded 5' primer served in a second PCR lasting roughly 7 to 12 cycles. Through a template-switch adaptor with 12 random nucleotides, each cDNA molecule received a tag. TCRdb used MiXCR to reprocess the 5' RACE reads, holding one entry per CDR3 protein. This sample carries over 700,000 distinct CDR3 sequences, 25% of them seen once, and the ten largest clones take under 10%. The same data also went into a second study, on T cells of mothers and their children.

The chain employs TRBV20-1 and TRBJ1-1; no reliable D call. Sample: blood. The clonotype was recovered from a boy younger than 18 in good health. CDR3 bases: TGCAGTGCCGATGAAAGCAACACTGAAGCTTTCTTT. Translation: CSADESNTEAFF.